This T cell receptor (beta chain) comes out of a study of T cells after posttransplantation cyclophosphamide. Notes on the study in general: TRB clonality was highly associated with recipient CMV seropositivity and reactivation.

Methotrexate plus calcineurin inhibitor accompanied controls' myeloablative marrow transplants; sampling was 1 year later. On this clone itself: The antigen remains unidentified.

Clones were read by immunoSEQ multiplex PCR, and TCRdb kept only the in-frame ones, dropping some. The sample contains 15,000 or so clones, about nine tenths of which appear only once. Looked up from germline, CDR1 is SEHNR and CDR2 is FQNEAQ (reference sequence). This CDR3 region has 16 residues. The V end lost 3 bases, the J end lost 4 bases, and 16 bases lay between the germline ends. The sample in question was PBMCs, obtained after an allogeneic stem cell transplant with a calcineurin inhibitor and methotrexate. This chain uses TRBV7-9 with TRBJ2-1; perhaps TRBD2 as D (7 bases). The receptor's source is a male patient aged 50 to 59 who received an allogeneic stem cell transplant from an unrelated donor, was CMV-positive, and had chronic GVHD only. Some T cells may have originated in the graft donor. The CDR3 region is CASSFLGGALYNEQFF. In DNA form, the CDR3 reads TGTGCCAGCAGCTTTTTGGGGGGGGCATTATACAATGAGCAGTTCTTC. The whole variable domain, filled in from reference TRBV7-9 and TRBJ2-1, reads DTGVSQNPRHKITKRGQNVTFRCDPISEHNRLYWYRQTLGQGPEFLTYFQNEAQLEKSRLLSDRFSAERPKGSFSTLEIQRTEQGDSAMYLCASSFLGGALYNEQFFGPGTRLTVL.